These 14 T cell receptor beta chains originate from one sample sequenced in a study of T cell changes during pregnancy in multiple sclerosis. Using immunoSEQ multiplex PCR, the repertoire was profiled, and TCRdb retains in-frame clones only, with some absent. The sample holds tens of thousands of clones; approximately 92% are singletons and the top ten take 0.65% to 0.9%. The sample in question was peripheral blood, obtained in the first trimester of pregnancy. These receptors came from a female donor with multiple sclerosis, enrolled in a pregnancy study.

This chain links TRBV7-2 with TRBJ2-5, with 10 positions matching TRBD2. The V gene end was trimmed by 6 bases and the J gene end by 5 bases; junction bases not matched to a gene: 12. This CDR3 region has 16 residues. Germline V gene lookup returns CDR1 SGHTA and CDR2 FQGNSA. CDR3 amino acids: CASRYRSGGALETQYF. Written as DNA, the CDR3 is TGTGCCAGCAGATATCGAAGCGGGGGGGCTTTGGAGACCCAGTACTTC.

This chain links TRBV18 with TRBJ1-1; D gene uncertain. CDR3 length: 13 residues. Trimming stripped 3 bases from V and 1 base from J, with 6 bases between. Germline lookup yields CDR1 KGHSH and CDR2 LQKENI. Here the CDR3 DNA reads TGTGCCAGCTCACCTTTGAGGAACACTGAAGCTTTCTTT. It encodes CASSPLRNTEAFF.

V and J are TRBV5-1 and TRBJ1-3, with D unclear. V was shortened by 4 bases and J by 4 bases, with 6 bases between the two germline ends. The germline CDR1 and CDR2 sequences are SGHRS and YFSETQ. This CDR3 region has 12 residues. CDR3 in DNA: TGCGCCAGCAGCCTAGAGGGAAACACCATATATTTT. This codes for CASSLEGNTIYF.

This clone was detected only once. This sequence joins TRBV4-2 and TRBJ1-2; TRBD1 is a possible D gene (5 bases). Deletions cut 1 base from V and 3 bases from J, with 9 bases between. The CDR3 runs to 14 residues. Per germline, CDR1 LGHNA and CDR2 YNFKEQ. The CDR3 here is CASSQAEQDYGYTF. The CDR3 DNA is TGTGCCAGCAGCCAAGCTGAACAGGACTATGGCTACACCTTC.

The chain joins TRBV7-9 to TRBJ1-1, with D perhaps matching TRBD1 (5 bases). Deletions cut 6 bases from V and 8 bases from J, with 19 bases between. The CDR3 spans 14 residues. The germline V gene has CDR1 SEHNR and CDR2 FQNEAQ (reference sequence). CDR3 DNA sequence: TGTGCCAGCAGAATTGGGAGGGGCCGGGTAGAAGCTTTCTTT. This gives the protein CASRIGRGRVEAFF.

The chain has TRBV5-5 and TRBJ1-3, with a possible D match to TRBD1 (6 bases). V was cut by 7 bases and J by 4 bases, with 12 bases left in between. The germline CDR1 and CDR2 sequences are SGHKS and YYEKEE (reference sequence). This CDR3 is 13 amino acids long. The CDR3: CASPGQPGNTIYF. CDR3 bases: TGTGCCAGCCCAGGACAGCCCGGAAACACCATATATTTT.

This sequence joins TRBV7-9 and TRBJ2-1; TRBD2 agrees at 8 bases. Germline assignment: CDR1 SEHNR and CDR2 FQNEAQ (reference sequence). This CDR3 spans 16 amino acids. V lost 5 bases and J lost 4; bases outside the gene matches: 10. The CDR3 here is CASSTKIRGGYNEQFF. The CDR3 coding sequence is TGTGCCAGCAGCACGAAGATCCGGGGGGGTTACAATGAGCAGTTCTTC.

The rearrangement joins TRBV5-5 to TRBJ1-2, with TRBD1 matching over 7 bases. Per the germline V gene, CDR1 is SGHKS and CDR2 is YYEKEE (reference sequence). The CDR3 is 15 residues long. Trimming at V came to 4 bases and at J to 2 bases, leaving 8 bases not matched to a gene. CDR3 sequence (DNA): TGTGCCAGCAGCCACCGACAGGGACCCAACTATGGCTACACCTTC. It yields the protein CASSHRQGPNYGYTF.

V gene TRBV6-1 combines with J gene TRBJ2-4, with a tentative D call TRBD2 (6 bases). CDR1 is MNHNS, CDR2 SASEGT, per germline. The length of the CDR3 is 17 residues. Trimming left V 0 bases short and J 0 bases short, with 12 bases between. The CDR3 sequence is CASSEARGRLAKNIQYF. The CDR3 DNA sequence: TGTGCCAGCAGTGAAGCGCGGGGCAGACTAGCCAAAAACATTCAGTACTTC.

This sequence joins TRBV7-9 and TRBJ2-1, with D perhaps matching TRBD2 (6 bases). The CDR3 spans 13 residues. With 6 bases removed from V and 8 bases from J, the gap between germline ends came to 14 bases. In germline, CDR1 is SEHNR, CDR2 FQNEAQ (reference sequence). CDR3 amino acids: CASRLDSGDEQFF. The CDR3 DNA sequence: TGTGCCAGCAGACTTGACTCGGGGGATGAGCAGTTCTTC.

The chain uses TRBV7-3 and TRBJ1-6; 10 nucleotides align to TRBD1. This CDR3 comprises 16 residues. V trimming: 3 bases; J trimming: 8 bases; junction bases outside the gene matches: 7. The germline V gene has CDR1 SGHTA and CDR2 FQGTGA. The CDR3 coding sequence is TGTGCCAGCAGCTTTAGGGCCGGGACAGGGGATTCACCCCTCCACTTT. As protein: CASSFRAGTGDSPLHF.

J is TRBJ2-7 and V is TRBV9; 8 bases agree with TRBD2. Germline assignment: CDR1 SGDLS and CDR2 YYNGEE. The CDR3 is 14 amino acids. With V trimmed by 0 bases and J by 5 bases, 4 bases remained unmatched. CDR3 residues: CASSVARRGDEQYF. The CDR3 bases are TGTGCCAGCAGCGTAGCTCGGCGGGGGGACGAGCAGTACTTC.

The chain couples TRBV9 to TRBJ1-3; 9 positions agree with TRBD1. CDR1 SGDLS and CDR2 YYNGEE come from the germline V gene. This CDR3 region has 17 residues. V gave up 0 bases and J gave up 6 bases; unmatched junction bases: 10. DNA of the CDR3: TGTGCCAGCAGCGTAGATCCAGGACAGGGGCCCGAAAACACCATATATTTT. As protein: CASSVDPGQGPENTIYF.

The rearrangement links TRBV5-1 to TRBJ2-1; 11 nucleotides match TRBD1. CDR1 is SGHRS, CDR2 YFSETQ, per germline. V shed 4 bases and J 6 bases; nucleotides not matched to a gene: 3. The CDR3 contains 14 residues. The CDR3 here is CASSIGTGGNEQFF. The CDR3 bases are TGCGCCAGCAGCATAGGGACAGGGGGCAATGAGCAGTTCTTC.